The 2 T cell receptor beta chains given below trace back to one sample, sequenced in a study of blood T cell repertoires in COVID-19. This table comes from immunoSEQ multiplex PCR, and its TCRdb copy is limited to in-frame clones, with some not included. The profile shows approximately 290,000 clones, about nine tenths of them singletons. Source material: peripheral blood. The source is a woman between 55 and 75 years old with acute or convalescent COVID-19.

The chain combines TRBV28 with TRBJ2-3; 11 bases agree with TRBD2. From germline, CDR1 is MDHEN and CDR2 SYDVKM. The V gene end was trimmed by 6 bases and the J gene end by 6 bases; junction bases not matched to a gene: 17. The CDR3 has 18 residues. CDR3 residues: CASRARELAGVPGDTQYF. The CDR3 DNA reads TGTGCCAGCAGAGCAAGGGAACTAGCGGGGGTTCCGGGGGATACGCAGTATTTT.

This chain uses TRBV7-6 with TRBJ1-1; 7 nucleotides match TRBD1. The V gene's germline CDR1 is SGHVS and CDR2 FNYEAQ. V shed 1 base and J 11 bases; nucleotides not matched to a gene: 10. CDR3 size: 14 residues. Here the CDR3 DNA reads TGTGCCAGCAGCTTAGGTAGGGGGCGGAGTGTGGCTTTCTTT. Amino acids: CASSLGRGRSVAFF.